Shown below are 5 T cell receptor beta chains from a single sample sequenced in a study of cytomegalovirus exposure and HLA in healthy donors. PCR used 60 Vbeta primers and 13 Jbeta primers. Some clones are missing from TCRdb's copy, which holds only in-frame ones; the method was immunoSEQ multiplex PCR. The profile covers some 200,000 clones, with roughly 70% appearing a single time and 2.6% taken by the ten largest. The specimen sequenced was PBMCs. All receptors derive from a man aged 35 to 55 in good health and CMV-seropositive.

This clone was observed a handful of times. The rearrangement uses TRBV13 and TRBJ2-6, with a possible D match to TRBD1 (5 bases). Germline assignment: CDR1 PRHDT and CDR2 FYEKMQ (reference sequence). The CDR3 sequence is 15 residues long. V lost 3 bases and J 2 bases, leaving 8 bases between the germline ends. CDR3 sequence: CASSLGPAGANVLTF. The CDR3, as DNA: TGTGCCAGCAGCTTGGGGCCAGCTGGGGCCAACGTCCTGACTTTC.

The CDR3 region is CASHGETEAFF. Here the CDR3 DNA reads TGCGCCAGCCATGGGGAGACTGAAGCTTTCTTT. This chain uses TRBV5-1 with TRBJ1-1; D call uncertain. Trimming cost V 7 bases and J 5 bases, with 9 bases left between them. The CDR3 contains 11 residues. CDR1 SGHRS and CDR2 YFSETQ come from the germline V gene.

The chain joins TRBV6-5 to TRBJ2-3; 9 positions agree with TRBD1. Per the germline V gene, CDR1 is MNHEY and CDR2 is SVGAGI. The J segment lost 6 bases and the V segment lost 5 bases, leaving 9 bases of the junction unmatched. The CDR3 runs 15 residues. CDR3 nucleotide sequence: TGTGCCAGCAGTCCGCGGGACAGGGCATCGGATACGCAGTATTTT. Amino acid sequence: CASSPRDRASDTQYF.

This sequence joins TRBV5-1 and TRBJ2-7, with 11 positions matching TRBD1. Germline loops: CDR1 SGHRS, CDR2 YFSETQ. The CDR3 has 17 residues. J lost 4 bases, V lost 5 bases, and 14 bases had no gene match. The CDR3 DNA reads TGCGCCAGCAGGTCTTACCCCGGGACAGGGGGTCAGTACGAGCAGTACTTC. Translation gives CASRSYPGTGGQYEQYF.

The rearrangement joins TRBV4-2 to TRBJ1-5, with TRBD1 as a possible D gene (5 bases). Germline V lookup: CDR1 LGHNA, CDR2 YNFKEQ. Deletions cut 4 bases from V and 9 bases from J, with 13 bases between. There are 13 residues in the CDR3. In DNA, the CDR3 is TGTGCCAGCAGCCCTCTAGTCCAGGGGCCCCAGCATTTT. Its translation is CASSPLVQGPQHF.